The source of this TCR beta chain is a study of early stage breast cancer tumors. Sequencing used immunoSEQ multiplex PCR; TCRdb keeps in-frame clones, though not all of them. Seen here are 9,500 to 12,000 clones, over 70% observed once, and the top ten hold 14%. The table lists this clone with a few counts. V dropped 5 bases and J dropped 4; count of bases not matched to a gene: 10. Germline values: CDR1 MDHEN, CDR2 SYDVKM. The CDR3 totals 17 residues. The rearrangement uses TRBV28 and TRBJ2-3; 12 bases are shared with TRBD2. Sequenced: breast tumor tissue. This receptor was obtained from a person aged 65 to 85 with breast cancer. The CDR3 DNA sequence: TGTGCCAGCAGTCCATTGACTAGCGGGAGTAAGGCAGATACGCAGTATTTT. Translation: CASSPLTSGSKADTQYF.